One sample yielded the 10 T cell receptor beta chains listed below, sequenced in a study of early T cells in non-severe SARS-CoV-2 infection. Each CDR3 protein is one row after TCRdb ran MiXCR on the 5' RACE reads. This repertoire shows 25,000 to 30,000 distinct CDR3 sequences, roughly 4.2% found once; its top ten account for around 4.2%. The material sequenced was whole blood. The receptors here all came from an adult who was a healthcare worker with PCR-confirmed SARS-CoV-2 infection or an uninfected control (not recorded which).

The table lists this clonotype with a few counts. DNA for the CDR3: TGTGCCAGCAGCAAAGCGGAACTTCGAGAAAACATTCAGTACTTC. Translating gives CASSKAELRENIQYF. The chain combines TRBV21-1 with TRBJ2-4. TRBV21-1 is annotated as a pseudogene. The CDR3 length is 15 residues.

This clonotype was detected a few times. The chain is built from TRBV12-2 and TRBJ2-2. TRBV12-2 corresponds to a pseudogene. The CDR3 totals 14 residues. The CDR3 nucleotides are TGTGCAAGTCGCTTAGCAGGTGCGGCCGGGGAGCTGTTTTTT. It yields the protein CASRLAGAAGELFF.

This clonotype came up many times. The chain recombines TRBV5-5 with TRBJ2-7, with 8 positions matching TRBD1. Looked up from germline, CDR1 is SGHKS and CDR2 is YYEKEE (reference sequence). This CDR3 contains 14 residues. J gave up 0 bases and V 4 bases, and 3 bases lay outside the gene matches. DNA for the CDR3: TGTGCCAGCAGCACCGGGACAGGCTCCTACGAGCAGTACTTC. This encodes CASSTGTGSYEQYF.

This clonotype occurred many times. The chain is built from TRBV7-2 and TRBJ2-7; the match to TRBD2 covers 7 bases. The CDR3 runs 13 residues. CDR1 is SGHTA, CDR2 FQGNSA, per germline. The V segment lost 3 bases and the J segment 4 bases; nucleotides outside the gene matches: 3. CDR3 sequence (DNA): TGTGCCAGCAGCTTCCAGCGGGATTACGAGCAGTACTTC. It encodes CASSFQRDYEQYF.

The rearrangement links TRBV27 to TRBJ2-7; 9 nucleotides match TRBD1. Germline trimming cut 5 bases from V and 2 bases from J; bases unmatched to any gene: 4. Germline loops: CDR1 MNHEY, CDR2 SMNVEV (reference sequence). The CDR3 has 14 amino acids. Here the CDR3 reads CASSGTGGPYEQYF. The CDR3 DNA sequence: TGTGCCAGCAGTGGTACAGGGGGCCCCTACGAGCAGTACTTC.

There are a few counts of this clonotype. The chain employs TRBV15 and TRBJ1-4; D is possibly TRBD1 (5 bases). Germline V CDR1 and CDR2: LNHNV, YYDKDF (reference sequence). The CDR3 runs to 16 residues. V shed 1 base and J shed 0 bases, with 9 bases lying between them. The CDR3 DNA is TGTGCCACCAGCAGAGCCTCCAGGGCAACTAATGAAAAACTGTTTTTT. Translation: CATSRASRATNEKLFF.

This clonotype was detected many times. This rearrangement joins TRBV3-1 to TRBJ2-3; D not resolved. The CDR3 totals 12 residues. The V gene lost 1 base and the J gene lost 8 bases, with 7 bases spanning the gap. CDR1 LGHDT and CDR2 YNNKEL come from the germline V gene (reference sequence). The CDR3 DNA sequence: TGTGCCAGCAGCCAAGGTGTCAGTACGCAGTATTTT. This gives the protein CASSQGVSTQYF.

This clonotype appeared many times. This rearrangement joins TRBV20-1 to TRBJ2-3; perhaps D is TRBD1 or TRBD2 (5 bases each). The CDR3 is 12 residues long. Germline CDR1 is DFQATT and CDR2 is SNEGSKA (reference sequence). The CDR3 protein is CRVGPDPDTQYF. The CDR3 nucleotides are TGCAGAGTGGGACCAGACCCAGATACGCAGTATTTT.

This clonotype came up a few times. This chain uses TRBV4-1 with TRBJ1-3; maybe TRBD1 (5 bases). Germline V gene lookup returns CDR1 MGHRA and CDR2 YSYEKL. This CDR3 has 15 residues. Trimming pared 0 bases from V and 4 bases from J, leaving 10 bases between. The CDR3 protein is CASSQEGAGGNTIYF. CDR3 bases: TGCGCCAGCAGCCAAGAAGGGGCAGGGGGAAACACCATATATTTT.

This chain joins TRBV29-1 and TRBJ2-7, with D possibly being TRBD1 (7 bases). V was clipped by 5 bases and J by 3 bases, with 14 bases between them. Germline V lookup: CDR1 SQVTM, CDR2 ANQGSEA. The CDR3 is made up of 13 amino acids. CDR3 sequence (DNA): TGCAGCGTTCTTCACAGGGGAGGCTACGAGCAGTACTTC. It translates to CSVLHRGGYEQYF.